The source of this T cell receptor beta chain is a study of cytomegalovirus exposure and HLA in healthy donors. CDR3 length equals 18 residues. Per germline, CDR1 LNHNV and CDR2 YYDKDF (reference sequence). V dropped 6 bases and J dropped 5; count of bases not matched to a gene: 16. Researchers ran the PCR with 60 Vbeta and 13 Jbeta primers. Libraries were prepared by immunoSEQ multiplex PCR; TCRdb keeps only in-frame clonotypes and omits some of them. The sample shows some 150,000 clones, around 79% of them seen only once. This TCR came from a male donor in good health and CMV-seronegative. Specimen: PBMCs. The chain uses TRBV15 and TRBJ2-1; the match to TRBD2 covers 10 bases. CDR3 in amino acids: CATRVWASGGPSNNEQFF. In DNA, the CDR3 is TGTGCCACCAGGGTATGGGCTAGCGGGGGACCGTCTAACAATGAGCAGTTCTTC.